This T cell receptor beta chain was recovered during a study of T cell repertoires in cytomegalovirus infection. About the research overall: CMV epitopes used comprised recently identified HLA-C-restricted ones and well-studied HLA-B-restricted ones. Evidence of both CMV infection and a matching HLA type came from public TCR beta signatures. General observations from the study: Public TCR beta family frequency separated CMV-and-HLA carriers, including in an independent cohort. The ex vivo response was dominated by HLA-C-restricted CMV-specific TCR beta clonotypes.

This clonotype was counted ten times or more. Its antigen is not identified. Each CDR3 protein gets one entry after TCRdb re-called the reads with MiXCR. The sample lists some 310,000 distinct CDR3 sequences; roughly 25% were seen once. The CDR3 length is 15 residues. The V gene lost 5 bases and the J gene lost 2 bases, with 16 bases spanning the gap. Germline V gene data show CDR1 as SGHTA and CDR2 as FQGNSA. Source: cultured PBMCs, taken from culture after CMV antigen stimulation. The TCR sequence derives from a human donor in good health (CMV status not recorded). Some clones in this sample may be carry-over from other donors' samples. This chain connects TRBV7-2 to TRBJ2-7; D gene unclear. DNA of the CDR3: TGTGCCAGCAGCACAACCCCCGGGTTTACCTACGAGCAGTACGTC. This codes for CASSTTPGFTYEQYV.